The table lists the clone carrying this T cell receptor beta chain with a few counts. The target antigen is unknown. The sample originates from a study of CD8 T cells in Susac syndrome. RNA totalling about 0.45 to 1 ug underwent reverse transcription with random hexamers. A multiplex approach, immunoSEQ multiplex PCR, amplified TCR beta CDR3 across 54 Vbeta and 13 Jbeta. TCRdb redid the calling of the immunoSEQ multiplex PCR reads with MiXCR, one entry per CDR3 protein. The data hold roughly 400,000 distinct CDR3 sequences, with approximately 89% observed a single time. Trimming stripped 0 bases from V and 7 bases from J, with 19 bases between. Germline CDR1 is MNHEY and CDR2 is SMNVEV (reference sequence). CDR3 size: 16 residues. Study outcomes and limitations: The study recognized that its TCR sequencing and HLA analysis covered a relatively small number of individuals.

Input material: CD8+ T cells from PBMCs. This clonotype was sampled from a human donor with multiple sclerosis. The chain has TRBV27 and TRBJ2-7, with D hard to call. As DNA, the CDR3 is TGTGCCAGCAGTTTATCACCCGCGGTCCCCATGGGGGAGCAGTACTTC. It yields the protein CASSLSPAVPMGEQYF.